The clone carrying this T cell receptor (beta chain) was seen only a few times. The antigen is unknown. The CDR3 is 13 amino acids. V shed 8 bases and J 8 bases; nucleotides not matched to a gene: 9. Germline V gene sequence: CDR1 MDHEN, CDR2 SYDVKM. These data are taken from a study of cytomegalovirus exposure and HLA in healthy donors. Study-wide background: For the approximately 360 genotyped donors, over 80% fell within the Caucasian-associated ancestry cluster.

A multiplex PCR was run with 60 Vbeta primers and 13 Jbeta primers. The data were produced by immunoSEQ multiplex PCR, yet TCRdb's version contains in-frame clones alone and is incomplete. The sample shows approximately 110,000 clones, approximately 78% of them seen only once. Broader study findings: Follow-up analysis seemed to connect common viral pathogens with several of the most significant clusters identified. Later on, a genetic analysis was performed. It linked a missense variant in DCLRE1C with V- and J-gene trimming of TCR beta.

The sequence came from a man in his forties in good health and CMV-seronegative. Specimen: PBMCs. The V and J genes are TRBV28 and TRBJ2-1; TRBD2 agrees at 7 bases. The CDR3 is CASRKGLQYEQFF. CDR3 DNA: TGTGCCAGCCGCAAGGGACTACAATATGAGCAGTTCTTC.